The next 28 T cell receptor beta chains were all read from a single sample in a study of T cell repertoires in cytomegalovirus infection. TCRdb re-analysed the reads in MiXCR, keeping a single row per CDR3 protein. The sample lists about 500,000 distinct CDR3 sequences, about 33% occurring once. These receptors' targets are unknown. Sequenced here: cultured PBMCs, sampled from culture after CMV antigen stimulation. Receptors originate from a human donor in good health (CMV status not recorded). Some clones in this sample may be carry-over from other donors' samples.

The chain is built from TRBV19 and TRBJ1-1; D perhaps matches TRBD1 (5 bases). Trimming took 6 bases from V and 5 from J, leaving 19 bases between them. The CDR3 loop spans 15 amino acids. Germline V lookup: CDR1 LNHDA, CDR2 SQIVND (reference sequence). The CDR3 protein is CASRAGTGGGTEAFF. Written as DNA, the CDR3 is TGTGCCAGTAGGGCGGGAACGGGGGGAGGTACTGAAGCTTTCTTT.

The sample holds a few counts of this clonotype. V and J are TRBV7-2 and TRBJ2-5; D might be TRBD2 (5 bases). Trimming pared 5 bases from V and 4 bases from J, leaving 20 bases between. CDR1 SGHTA and CDR2 FQGNSA come from the germline V gene. The CDR3 totals 16 residues. The CDR3 spells CASSHLEVAGGETQYF. The DNA for the CDR3 is TGTGCCAGCAGCCACCTTGAGGTGGCGGGCGGAGAGACCCAGTACTTC. Complete variable domain (other parts from reference TRBV7-2 and TRBJ2-5): GAGVSQSPSNKVTEKGKDVELRCDPISGHTALYWYRQSLGQGLEFLIYFQGNSAPDKSGLPSDRFSAERTGGSVSTLTIQRTQQEDSAVYLCASSHLEVAGGETQYFGPGTRLLVL.

This clonotype was picked up a small number of times. The rearrangement uses TRBV11-2 and TRBJ2-1; TRBD2 aligns across 16 bases. The germline V gene encodes CDR1 SGHAT and CDR2 FQNNGV. There are 21 residues in the CDR3. The ends lost 3 bases at V and 0 bases at J; junction bases unmatched: 11. The CDR3 DNA is TGTGCCAGCAGCTTCCGAACCCAGGGACTAGCGGGAGGGCCCTCCTACAATGAGCAGTTCTTC. This translates into CASSFRTQGLAGGPSYNEQFF.

With respect to this clonotype: Because it lacks the conserved phenylalanine or tryptophan at the end, this CDR3 is likely a read error. The chain has TRBV7-9 and TRBJ1-2; the match to TRBD1 covers 8 bases. The CDR3 is made up of 13 amino acids. Germline V gene data show CDR1 as SEHNR and CDR2 as FQNEAQ (reference sequence). The CDR3: CASSLRGRDGYTV. The DNA of the CDR3 is TGTGCAAGCAGCCTCAGGGGGCGGGATGGCTACACCGTC.

The chain joins TRBV9 to TRBJ1-6; 8 nucleotides line up with TRBD1. Germline V CDR1 and CDR2: SGDLS, YYNGEE. Germline trimming cut 4 bases from V and 11 bases from J; bases unmatched to any gene: 17. The CDR3 has 17 residues. DNA for the CDR3: TGTGCCAGCAGCTTAGCCCCTCAGACAGGGGTGGTCACACCCCTCCACTTT. Its protein product is CASSLAPQTGVVTPLHF.

V gene TRBV5-1 combines with J gene TRBJ1-1; no firm D call. V lost 6 bases to trimming and J lost 3 bases, with 9 bases between them. Germline CDR1 is SGHRS and CDR2 is YFSETQ. The CDR3 is 12 amino acids. CDR3 sequence reads: CASIYTDTEAFF. In DNA form, the CDR3 reads TGCGCCAGCATTTATACAGACACTGAAGCTTTCTTT.

The rearrangement links TRBV4-1 to TRBJ2-1, with D possibly matching TRBD1 (6 bases). CDR3 size: 15 residues. Between the trimmed V and J ends, which lost 0 bases and 6 bases, there was a span of 12 bases. CDR1 is MGHRA and CDR2 is YSYEKL in the germline V gene. The CDR3 DNA sequence: TGCGCCAGCAGCCAAGATCAGGGGTTCGGCAATGAGCAGTTCTTC. Protein sequence: CASSQDQGFGNEQFF.

There are a few counts of this clonotype. The chain is built from TRBV10-3 and TRBJ2-1; TRBD2 aligns across 8 bases. V shed 2 bases and J 7 bases; nucleotides not matched to a gene: 4. The CDR3 is 14 amino acids. Germline lookup yields CDR1 ENHRY and CDR2 SYGVKD. For the CDR3, the DNA is TGTGCCATCAGTGAGCCCGCTAGCGGGAATGAGCAGTTCTTC. This codes for CAISEPASGNEQFF.

Points on this clonotype: The limits of the CDR3 on the DNA are not certain, so only TCRdb's listed CDR3 is given. V gene TRBV7-2 combines with J gene TRBJ2-7; the D call TRBD1 from the table was never checked on the DNA. CDR1 is SGHTA, CDR2 FQGNSA, per germline. The CDR3 spans 21 amino acids, including both terminal residues. The chain's CDR3 is CASSHLRWGQKQYFGPEEQYF.

This clonotype was picked up a small number of times. The gene calls are TRBV19 and TRBJ2-1; 13 nucleotides line up with TRBD2. The CDR3 consists of 17 residues. V lost 0 bases to trimming and J lost 8 bases; unmatched junction nucleotides: 7. Germline CDR1 LNHDA, CDR2 SQIVND (reference sequence). The CDR3 DNA follows: TGTGCCAGTAGTATAGATCCTAGACTAGCGGGAGGCCATGAGCAGTTCTTC. Its translation: CASSIDPRLAGGHEQFF.

The CDR3 DNA reads as TGTGCCAGCAGCCGCCCCCAGGGACAGGGGGGGAATGAGCAGTTCTTC. Protein sequence: CASSRPQGQGGNEQFF. The chain links TRBV27 to TRBJ2-1; TRBD1 matches at 11 bases. V gave up 6 bases and J gave up 7 bases; unmatched junction bases: 11. This CDR3 is 16 amino acids long. Per the germline V gene, CDR1 is MNHEY and CDR2 is SMNVEV (reference sequence).

The J gene is TRBJ2-7, the V gene TRBV20-1; D perhaps matches TRBD2 (7 bases). The CDR3 totals 17 residues. CDR1 and CDR2 (germline): DFQATT, SNEGSKA (reference sequence). The ends were cut back, 4 bases at V and 5 bases at J, with 27 bases in the middle. The chain's CDR3 is CSATGGISGIWGDEQYF. CDR3 coding DNA: TGCAGTGCTACGGGGGGCATTAGTGGGATATGGGGCGACGAGCAGTACTTC.

A few counts support this clonotype. The chain couples TRBV20-1 to TRBJ1-1; D is uncertain. The CDR3 loop spans 14 amino acids. Per the germline V gene, CDR1 is DFQATT and CDR2 is SNEGSKA (reference sequence). The V end was cut by 3 bases, the J end by 1 base, with 12 bases between. CDR3 bases: TGCAGTGCTAGGAGGAACGTCGGGAACACTGAAGCTTTCTTT. Residues: CSARRNVGNTEAFF.

This clonotype was found once. V usage is TRBV28 and J usage is TRBJ2-3; D uncertain. Germline CDR1 and CDR2: MDHEN and SYDVKM. CDR3 length equals 14 residues. The V end lost 3 bases, the J end lost 2 bases, and 9 bases lay between the germline ends. CDR3 coding DNA: TGTGCCAGCAGTTTGAGCCAACTCACAGATACGCAGTATTTT. It specifies CASSLSQLTDTQYF.

This clonotype was recorded a few times. For the CDR3, the DNA is TGCGCCAGCAGTCAATCGAGGACCACCCATTCACTTTACACCGGGGAGCTGTTTTTT. It encodes CASSQSRTTHSLYTGELFF. The V gene is TRBV23-1, the J gene TRBJ2-2; D is unresolved. TRBV23-1 is an ORF, and what it does is uncertain. V lost 0 bases and J lost 3, with 20 bases in between. The CDR3 spans 19 residues.

The chain couples TRBV7-8 to TRBJ2-5, with 7 bases fitting TRBD2. The CDR3 is 17 residues long. V gave up 5 bases and J gave up 2 bases; unmatched junction bases: 14. The germline CDR1 and CDR2 sequences are SGHVS and FQNEAQ. CDR3: CASSLRLAGVGQETQYF. The CDR3 DNA reads as TGTGCCAGCAGCCTCAGACTGGCGGGAGTGGGGCAAGAGACCCAGTACTTC.

This clonotype turned up a few times. The chain combines TRBV4-1 with TRBJ1-5, with D perhaps matching TRBD1 (5 bases). Germline V gene data show CDR1 as MGHRA and CDR2 as YSYEKL. The CDR3 length is 14 residues. Trimming removed 0 bases at V and 7 bases at J, with 10 bases between. This chain's CDR3 is CASSQDQGKQPQHF. In nucleotides, the CDR3 is TGCGCCAGCAGCCAAGATCAGGGAAAGCAGCCCCAGCATTTT.

V is TRBV27 and J is TRBJ1-4; tentative D call: TRBD1 (5 bases). The CDR3 is made up of 13 amino acids. CDR1 and CDR2 from the germline V gene are MNHEY and SMNVEV (reference sequence). V was pared by 10 bases and J by 7 bases, with 16 bases between. This CDR3 is CATCRGLGEKLFF. The CDR3 DNA reads TGTGCCACTTGTCGGGGACTGGGTGAAAAACTGTTTTTT.

V gene TRBV15 combines with J gene TRBJ2-5; the D is unclear. The V gene's germline CDR1 is LNHNV and CDR2 YYDKDF (reference sequence). The CDR3 runs to 14 residues. V lost 0 bases, J lost 5 bases, and 10 bases lay in between. This CDR3 is CATSRDEEWETQYF. The CDR3 DNA reads as TGTGCCACCAGCAGAGATGAGGAATGGGAGACCCAGTACTTC.

The chain has TRBV5-4 and TRBJ2-5; TRBD2 agrees at 11 bases. The CDR3 extends over 17 amino acids. Germline values: CDR1 SGHNT, CDR2 YYREEE (reference sequence). The V gene end was trimmed by 2 bases and the J gene end by 5 bases; junction bases not matched to a gene: 11. The CDR3, as DNA: TGTGCCAGCAGCTTTGGGCTAGCGGGAGGTCTGGGGGAGACCCAGTACTTC. Its protein is CASSFGLAGGLGETQYF.

Many counts were recorded for this clonotype. The chain carries TRBV7-2 and TRBJ1-5; TRBD1 matches at 7 bases. There are 14 residues in the CDR3. Trimming took 3 bases from V and 5 from J; bases not matched to a gene: 4. Looked up from germline, CDR1 is SGHTA and CDR2 is FQGNSA. The CDR3 loop reads CASSFSGGDQPQHF. The CDR3 DNA reads as TGTGCCAGCAGCTTTTCAGGGGGAGATCAGCCCCAGCATTTT. Full variable domain (outside the CDR3, taken from reference TRBV7-2 and TRBJ1-5): GAGVSQSPSNKVTEKGKDVELRCDPISGHTALYWYRQSLGQGLEFLIYFQGNSAPDKSGLPSDRFSAERTGGSVSTLTIQRTQQEDSAVYLCASSFSGGDQPQHFGDGTRLSIL.

The J gene is TRBJ2-3, the V gene TRBV7-3, with D unclear. This CDR3 comprises 12 residues. Germline CDR1 reads SGHTA; CDR2 reads FQGTGA. Trimming took 5 bases from V and 5 from J, leaving 8 bases between them. The CDR3, as DNA: TGTGCCAGCAGCATCCAGCGAGATACGCAGTATTTT. Residues: CASSIQRDTQYF.

The chain employs TRBV4-3 and TRBJ2-1; 7 positions match TRBD1. Germline V gene sequence: CDR1 LGHNA, CDR2 YSLEER. This CDR3 comprises 16 residues. Trimming at V came to 0 bases and at J to 6 bases, leaving 8 bases not matched to a gene. Here the CDR3 DNA reads TGCGCCAGCAGCCAAGATTGGGGGACAGTTGGCAATGAGCAGTTCTTC. Translating it yields CASSQDWGTVGNEQFF.

This clonotype was detected ten times or more. The J gene is TRBJ1-2, the V gene TRBV12-3 or TRBV12-4; perhaps TRBD1 as D (6 bases). The CDR3 runs 14 residues. V was clipped by 3 bases and J by 8 bases, with 16 bases between them. CDR3 residues: CASSLAQGAGGYTF. The CDR3 coding sequence is TGTGCCAGCAGTTTGGCACAGGGAGCGGGCGGCTACACCTTC.

This chain links TRBV18 with TRBJ2-4; D possibly corresponds to TRBD2 (6 bases). This CDR3 has 15 amino acids. Trimming stripped 2 bases from V and 6 bases from J, with 14 bases between. CDR1 and CDR2 from the germline V gene are KGHSH and LQKENI. This CDR3 reads CASSPEAAEGNIQYF. Here the CDR3 DNA reads TGTGCCAGCTCACCAGAGGCCGCGGAGGGAAACATTCAGTACTTC.

This chain uses TRBV28 with TRBJ1-2; D possibly corresponds to TRBD1 (6 bases). V was clipped by 2 bases and J by 12 bases, with 10 bases between them. CDR1 is MDHEN and CDR2 is SYDVKM in the germline V gene. This CDR3 region has 11 residues. The DNA of the CDR3 is TGTGCCAGCAGTTTAACACAGGGTCACACCTTC. Protein sequence: CASSLTQGHTF.

The chain links TRBV19 to TRBJ2-2, with 10 positions matching TRBD2. Trimming removed 3 bases from V and 0 bases from J; junction bases left unmatched: 4. The germline V gene encodes CDR1 LNHDA and CDR2 SQIVND (reference sequence). CDR3 length equals 17 residues. This CDR3 is CASSIGTSASNTGELFF. The CDR3 DNA is TGTGCCAGTAGTATCGGGACTAGCGCTTCGAACACCGGGGAGCTGTTTTTT.

The chain recombines TRBV27 with TRBJ2-7; D is unresolved. V was pared by 6 bases and J by 2 bases, with 11 bases between. Germline CDR1 is MNHEY and CDR2 is SMNVEV (reference sequence). The CDR3 has 13 amino acids. Written as DNA, the CDR3 is TGTGCCAGCAGAGACATAGAAACCTACGAGCAGTACGTC. Protein product: CASRDIETYEQYV.